The 20 T cell receptor beta chains listed next were all sequenced from one sample in a study of OX40 agonist ivuxolimab in advanced cancers. The assay was immunoSEQ multiplex PCR, and TCRdb's table has in-frame clones only and misses some. The sample has approximately 16,000 clones; roughly 90% are singletons. The sequencing here drew on CD4+ or CD8+ T cells sorted from blood, taken in a trial of the OX40 agonist ivuxolimab. The receptors were gathered from an adult with an advanced solid tumor such as melanoma, head and neck, liver or kidney cancer.

The chain is built from TRBV27 and TRBJ2-3; either TRBD1 or TRBD2 may fit D (5 bases each). CDR1 is MNHEY, CDR2 SMNVEV, per germline (reference sequence). The V gene lost 3 bases and the J gene lost 9 bases, with 10 bases spanning the gap. The CDR3 extends over 12 amino acids. The CDR3 region has the DNA TGTGCCAGCAGTTTTACTAGGGGCACGCAGTATTTT. This codes for CASSFTRGTQYF.

This sequence joins TRBV28 and TRBJ1-2; D gene uncertain. CDR1 MDHEN and CDR2 SYDVKM come from the germline V gene. The V end lost 2 bases, the J end lost 8 bases, and 12 bases lay between the germline ends. The CDR3 totals 13 residues. This CDR3 is CASSLQEGFGYTF. DNA for the CDR3: TGTGCCAGCAGTTTACAGGAGGGCTTCGGCTACACCTTC.

The V gene is TRBV4-1, the J gene TRBJ1-2; D call uncertain. CDR3 length: 11 amino acids. Deletions cut 6 bases from V and 3 bases from J, with 5 bases between. Germline V gene sequence: CDR1 MGHRA, CDR2 YSYEKL. The CDR3 coding sequence is TGCGCCAGCAGGGGGTACTATGGCTACACCTTC. Residues: CASRGYYGYTF.

Written as DNA, the CDR3 is TGTGCCAGCAGCAGCACAGATACGCAGTATTTT. It translates to CASSSTDTQYF. The chain carries TRBV7-9 and TRBJ2-3; D ambiguous. V lost 5 bases to trimming and J lost 0 bases, with 0 bases between them. The CDR3 length is 11 residues. Germline-derived CDR1 and CDR2 are SEHNR and FQNEAQ (reference sequence).

The chain combines TRBV5-5 with TRBJ2-5; weak D call: TRBD2 (6 bases). V was shortened by 4 bases and J by 4 bases, with 20 bases between the two germline ends. The CDR3 loop spans 16 amino acids. Germline CDR1 SGHKS, CDR2 YYEKEE (reference sequence). CDR3 sequence (DNA): TGTGCCAGCAGCCTCCGAGACAACTTGGGGGGAGAGACCCAGTACTTC. Its protein is CASSLRDNLGGETQYF.

This sequence joins TRBV19 and TRBJ2-7; perhaps TRBD1 as D (5 bases). Germline V gene lookup returns CDR1 LNHDA and CDR2 SQIVND (reference sequence). CDR3 length equals 11 residues. Trimming removed 9 bases from V and 1 base from J, with 7 bases in between. The DNA for the CDR3 is TGTGCCAGCCAGGGTTCCTACGAGCAGTACTTC. Its protein is CASQGSYEQYF.

The gene calls are TRBV18 and TRBJ2-7; D is tentatively TRBD1 or TRBD2 (5 bases each). Germline V gene sequence: CDR1 KGHSH, CDR2 LQKENI. The germline V and J ends were trimmed by 3 bases and 0 bases, with 12 bases remaining between them. The CDR3 has 15 residues. In nucleotides, the CDR3 is TGTGCCAGCTCACCCGGGACCGCGAGCTCCTACGAGCAGTACTTC. It encodes CASSPGTASSYEQYF.

The chain links TRBV7-9 to TRBJ2-3; TRBD2 agrees at 11 bases. The CDR3 contains 16 residues. Germline V gene data show CDR1 as SEHNR and CDR2 as FQNEAQ (reference sequence). V trimming: 5 bases; J trimming: 3 bases; junction bases outside the gene matches: 7. Written as DNA, the CDR3 is TGTGCCAGCAGCCTCGTAGTAGCGGGAGGGACAGATACGCAGTATTTT. As protein: CASSLVVAGGTDTQYF. Full variable domain (remainder filled in from reference TRBV7-9 and TRBJ2-3): DTGVSQNPRHKITKRGQNVTFRCDPISEHNRLYWYRQTLGQGPEFLTYFQNEAQLEKSRLLSDRFSAERPKGSFSTLEIQRTEQGDSAMYLCASSLVVAGGTDTQYFGPGTRLTVL.

This clone turned up a few times. The CDR3 spells CASSLGFEGTGELFF. In DNA form, the CDR3 reads TGCGCCAGCAGCTTAGGGTTCGAGGGCACCGGGGAGCTGTTTTTT. This chain links TRBV5-1 with TRBJ2-2; possibly TRBD2 for D (5 bases). The CDR3 is made up of 15 amino acids. The germline V gene has CDR1 SGHRS and CDR2 YFSETQ. Trimming removed 2 bases at V and 4 bases at J, with 12 bases between.

This chain links TRBV19 with TRBJ1-6, with D hard to call. Per the germline V gene, CDR1 is LNHDA and CDR2 is SQIVND (reference sequence). Trimming cost V 5 bases and J 3 bases, with 8 bases left between them. The CDR3 is 14 residues long. CDR3 in DNA: TGTGCCAGTAGTTTCGAGAACTATAATTCACCCCTCCACTTT. It encodes CASSFENYNSPLHF.

In this sample, this clone turned up a few times. J is TRBJ2-1 and V is TRBV9; D is undetermined. V was cut by 0 bases and J by 5 bases, with 18 bases left in between. The CDR3 covers 17 residues. The V gene's germline CDR1 is SGDLS and CDR2 YYNGEE. This chain's CDR3 is CASSVAPRALPNNEQFF. CDR3 nucleotide sequence: TGTGCCAGCAGCGTAGCCCCTAGGGCTCTCCCCAACAATGAGCAGTTCTTC.

This chain joins TRBV2 and TRBJ2-3, with D hard to call. The CDR3 loop spans 10 amino acids. CDR1 and CDR2 from the germline V gene are SNHLY and FYNNEI. The V end was cut by 11 bases, the J end by 5 bases, with 8 bases between. CDR3 loop: CAGGEDTQYF. The CDR3 nucleotides are TGTGCCGGCGGCGAAGATACGCAGTATTTT.

The CDR3 DNA sequence: TGTGCCAGTAGTATGATAGTCGGGGACGGCTACGAGCAGTACTTC. As protein: CASSMIVGDGYEQYF. The chain joins TRBV19 to TRBJ2-7, with D perhaps assigned TRBD1 or TRBD2 (5 bases each). The germline CDR1 and CDR2 sequences are LNHDA and SQIVND (reference sequence). Trimming removed 3 bases from V and 3 bases from J, with 15 bases in between. This CDR3 region has 15 residues.

CDR3 protein: CASSVRSSGRGGTDTQYF. For the CDR3, the DNA is TGTGCCAGCAGCGTAAGGTCTAGCGGGAGGGGTGGCACAGATACGCAGTATTTT. V usage is TRBV9 and J usage is TRBJ2-3, with 12 bases aligning to TRBD2. V trimming: 1 base; J trimming: 1 base; junction bases outside the gene matches: 7. The germline V gene encodes CDR1 SGDLS and CDR2 YYNGEE. The CDR3 runs to 18 residues. The full variable domain, rest sourced from reference TRBV9 and TRBJ2-3, is DSGVTQTPKHLITATGQRVTLRCSPRSGDLSVYWYQQSLDQGLQFLIQYYNGEERAKGNILERFSAQQFPDLHSELNLSSLELGDSALYFCASSVRSSGRGGTDTQYFGPGTRLTVL.

The chain combines TRBV6-1 with TRBJ2-5; D uncertain. V lost 7 bases and J lost 4, with 16 bases in between. The CDR3 length is 14 residues. Germline loops: CDR1 MNHNS, CDR2 SASEGT. CDR3 in DNA: TGTGCCAGCATTCGAATGGCTTCTGGAGAGACCCAGTACTTC. Translation: CASIRMASGETQYF.

The V call is TRBV7-9, the J call TRBJ2-5, with TRBD1 identical over 10 bases. Matching the DNA end better, TRBJ2-7 makes the J call doubtful. The CDR3 totals 14 residues. Germline CDR1 reads SEHNR; CDR2 reads FQNEAQ (reference sequence). The CDR3 bases are TGTGCCAGCAGCCTCCCCGGGACAGGGGTCGAGCAGTACTTC. Its translation is CASSLPGTGVEQYF.

The table lists this clone with a few counts. This sequence joins TRBV15 and TRBJ1-1; D might be TRBD1 (5 bases). Germline V gene sequence: CDR1 LNHNV, CDR2 YYDKDF (reference sequence). The length of the CDR3 is 12 residues. V lost 0 bases, J lost 6 bases, and 5 bases lay in between. CDR3: CATSREGAEAFF. In DNA form, the CDR3 reads TGTGCCACCAGCAGAGAAGGGGCTGAAGCTTTCTTT.

The V call is TRBV7-9, the J call TRBJ2-5, with no clear D. Germline assignment: CDR1 SEHNR and CDR2 FQNEAQ (reference sequence). This CDR3 spans 13 amino acids. Trimming left V 1 base short and J 3 bases short, with 6 bases between. CDR3 in DNA: TGTGCCAGCAGCTTAGTCCCCGAAGAGACCCAGTACTTC. Encoded protein: CASSLVPEETQYF.

This chain links TRBV11-2 with TRBJ1-2; D remains unclear. V lost 7 bases and J lost 3, with 18 bases in between. Germline values: CDR1 SGHAT, CDR2 FQNNGV. The CDR3 runs 15 residues. CDR3 nucleotides: TGTGCCAGCATCCAAGGGTACCGGGGAGACTATGGCTACACCTTC. This translates into CASIQGYRGDYGYTF. Complete variable domain (other parts from reference TRBV11-2 and TRBJ1-2): EAGVAQSPRYKIIEKRQSVAFWCNPISGHATLYWYQQILGQGPKLLIQFQNNGVVDDSQLPKDRFSAERLKGVDSTLKIQPAKLEDSAVYLCASIQGYRGDYGYTFGSGTRLTVV.

The rearrangement links TRBV28 to TRBJ2-7; TRBD2 matches at 13 bases. The CDR3 sequence is 15 residues long. V was pared by 6 bases and J by 2 bases, with 4 bases of the junction left unmatched. The V gene's germline CDR1 is MDHEN and CDR2 SYDVKM. The CDR3 DNA reads as TGTGCCAGCAGCCGAGGGACTAGCGGGACCTACGAGCAGTACTTC. Its protein product is CASSRGTSGTYEQYF.